One T cell receptor (beta chain) is described in this entry. The source of the sample is a study of human CD8 memory T cell subsets. UMI-labeled 5' RACE was the method by which TCR beta libraries were made. Reprocessing the 5' RACE reads, TCRdb reports a single entry for every CDR3 protein and omits DNA. The listing records approximately 7,500 distinct CDR3 sequences. Germline V gene sequence: CDR1 MNHEY, CDR2 SVGEGT. This CDR3 region has 13 residues. The chain employs TRBV6-2 or TRBV6-3 and TRBJ2-7; TCRdb designates TRBD1, a call that cannot be tested without DNA. The sample comprised CD8+ T cells from PBMCs. The TCR sequence derives from a human donor in good health. This chain's CDR3 is CASSYSDGTGLYF.